This is a list of T cell receptor beta chains from one sample in a study of T cells in Graves' hyperthyroidism and ophthalmopathy. TCRdb redid the calling of the multiplex PCR reads with MiXCR, one entry per CDR3 protein. The profile shows approximately 360,000 distinct CDR3 sequences, more than 20% of them singletons. The specimen was blood. The receptors stem from a man aged 45-65 years with Graves' hyperthyroidism. The conserved cysteine and the conserved F or W are not part of the CDR3 here. Fields, in order: CDR3 protein, D gene, V gene, J gene. The D gene is left open where the match is weak.

ASNHPGETAYNEQF,-,TRBV7-9,TRBJ2-1
ASSRTGLAGGQGLF,TRBD2,TRBV27,TRBJ2-2
ASSQGLGQGAHEQY,TRBD1,TRBV7-8,TRBJ2-7
ASSGGTSVADTQY,-,TRBV13,TRBJ2-3
ASTLGGIEQF,-,TRBV5-1,TRBJ2-1
ASSSLAGGSTYEQY,TRBD2,TRBV28,TRBJ2-7
ASGHTTGEETQY,TRBD1,TRBV12-5,TRBJ2-5
ASSTTREKLF,-,TRBV10-2,TRBJ1-4
ASSHSPPLAEGTGELF,-,TRBV3-1,TRBJ2-2
ASGAARDARGTDTQY,-,TRBV12-5,TRBJ2-3
ASSQLTALMNYGYT,-,TRBV3-1,TRBJ1-2
ASSLADSNQPQH,-,TRBV12-3/TRBV12-4,TRBJ1-5
ATSRELGPSETQY,-,TRBV15,TRBJ2-5
ASSLSNRDRISYEQY,TRBD1,TRBV27,TRBJ2-7
ASRASGDSGYT,-,TRBV2,TRBJ1-2
SALTSGIYNEQF,TRBD2,TRBV20-1,TRBJ2-1
AWSSWGGVPEAF,-,TRBV30,TRBJ1-1
SARSSLAGGGSSYNEQF,TRBD2,TRBV20-1,TRBJ2-1
ASSLVFGQGSFLSGANVLT,TRBD1,TRBV7-2,TRBJ2-6
SAFGGYSNQPQH,-,TRBV20-1,TRBJ1-5
ASSVAGGPGEQY,TRBD2,TRBV10-2,TRBJ2-7
ASSLVGGPTSPEQY,-,TRBV7-2,TRBJ2-7
ASSLVGGEQF,-,TRBV11-2,TRBJ2-1
ASSQEGRRKETQY,-,TRBV4-1,TRBJ2-5
ASSRDRKTGELF,-,TRBV11-3,TRBJ2-2
ASSWAARGYEQY,-,TRBV28,TRBJ2-7
ASSRTSGNHFNTGELF,TRBD2,TRBV11-2,TRBJ2-2
ASREGASGELF,-,TRBV11-2,TRBJ2-2